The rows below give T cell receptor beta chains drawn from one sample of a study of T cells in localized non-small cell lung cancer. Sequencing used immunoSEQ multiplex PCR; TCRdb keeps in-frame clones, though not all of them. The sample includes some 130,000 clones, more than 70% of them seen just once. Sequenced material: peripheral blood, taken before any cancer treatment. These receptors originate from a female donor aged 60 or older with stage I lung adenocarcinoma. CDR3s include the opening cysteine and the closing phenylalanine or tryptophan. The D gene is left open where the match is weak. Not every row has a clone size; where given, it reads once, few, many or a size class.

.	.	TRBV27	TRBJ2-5	TGTGCCAGCAGTACACTGGGGGCCGGGGAGACCCAGTACTTC	CASSTLGAGETQYF
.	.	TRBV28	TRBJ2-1	TGTGCCAGCAGGATTAGCGCGAGCTCCTACAATGAGCAGTTCTTC	CASRISASSYNEQFF
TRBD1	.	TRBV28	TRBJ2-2	TGTGCCAGCAGTTTATGGGGACAGGCGGGCACCGGGGAGCTGTTTTTT	CASSLWGQAGTGELFF
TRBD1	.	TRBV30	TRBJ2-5	TGTGCCTGGAGCCGTATATTGGGACAGGGGATAGAGACCCAGTACTTC	CAWSRILGQGIETQYF
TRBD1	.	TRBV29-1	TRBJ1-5	TGCAGCGCTGAACACCAACCCTACGGGGGGGGACAGAACCTTTATCAGCCCCAGCATTTT	CSAEHQPYGGGQNLYQPQHF
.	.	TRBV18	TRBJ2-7	TGTGCCAGCTCACCGGGCCGCAGGACTTACGAGCAGTACTTC	CASSPGRRTYEQYF
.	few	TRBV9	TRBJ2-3	TGTGCCAGCAGCCTGGGAGGGGGGACAGATACGCAGTATTTT	CASSLGGGTDTQYF
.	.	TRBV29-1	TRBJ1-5	TGCAGCACCAGAACGGGGAGCAATCAGCCCCAGCATTTT	CSTRTGSNQPQHF
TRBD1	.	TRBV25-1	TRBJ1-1	TGTGCCAGCACCCGGACAGGGGAAACTGAAGCTTTCTTT	CASTRTGETEAFF
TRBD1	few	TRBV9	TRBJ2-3	TGTGCCAGCAGCGCGCGACAGGGAGAACCCACAGATACGCAGTATTTT	CASSARQGEPTDTQYF
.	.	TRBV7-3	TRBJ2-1	TGTGCCAGCAGCACCCAGATAACTTCCTACAATGAGCAGTTCTTC	CASSTQITSYNEQFF
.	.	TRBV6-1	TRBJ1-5	TGTGCCAGCAGTGAAATACAGGGCGCGACCAATCAGCCCCAGCATTTT	CASSEIQGATNQPQHF
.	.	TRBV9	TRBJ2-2	TGTGCCAGCAGCATCTACAGGGTCGGCGGGGAGCTGTTTTTT	CASSIYRVGGELFF
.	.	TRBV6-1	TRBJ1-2	TGTGCCACTTTAGGTCCATGGGAATATGGCTACACCTTC	CATLGPWEYGYTF
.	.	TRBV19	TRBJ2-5	TGTGCCAGTAGCACCCCTGGAGCTAGGGAGACCCAGTACTTC	CASSTPGARETQYF
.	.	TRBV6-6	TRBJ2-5	TGTGCCAGCAGTTACACCCAGGGCCAAGAGACCCAGTACTTC	CASSYTQGQETQYF
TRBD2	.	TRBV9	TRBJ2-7	TGTGCCAGCAGTACAGGCCGGGAGGGGGGCAACGGGGAGTACGAGCAGTACTTC	CASSTGREGGNGEYEQYF
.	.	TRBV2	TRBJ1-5	TGTGCCAGCAGGGGGGCGGTGGATTGGAATCAGCCCCAGCATTTT	CASRGAVDWNQPQHF
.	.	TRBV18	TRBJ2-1	TGTGCCAGCTCACCATTGGTCGGGACATCCCGCGCCAATGAGCAGTTCTTC	CASSPLVGTSRANEQFF
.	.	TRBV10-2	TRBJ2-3	TGCGCCAGCACCCCGGGGGGCGGGAGTCCCCCAGATACGCAGTATTTT	CASTPGGGSPPDTQYF
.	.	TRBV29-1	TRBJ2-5	TGCAGCGTTGAGGACAGACAAGAGACCCAGTACTTC	CSVEDRQETQYF
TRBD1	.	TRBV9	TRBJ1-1	TGTGCCAGCAGCGAGTACAGGGGGCGGGATGAAGCTTTCTTT	CASSEYRGRDEAFF
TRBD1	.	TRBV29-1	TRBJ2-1	TGCAGCGGCGGACAGGGGCGTGAGCAGTTCTTC	CSGGQGREQFF
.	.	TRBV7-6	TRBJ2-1	TGTGCCAGCAGCTTAGCAGGGGGGACTTACAATGAGCAGTTCTTC	CASSLAGGTYNEQFF
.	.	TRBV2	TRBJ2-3	TGTGCCAGCAGTGGTCAGGGGGGCAGTACAGATACGCAGTATTTT	CASSGQGGSTDTQYF
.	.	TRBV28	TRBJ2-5	TGTGCCAGCAGTATCTTACCCAGGGCTGGTCAAGAGACCCAGTACTTC	CASSILPRAGQETQYF
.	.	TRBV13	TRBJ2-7	TGTGCCAGCAGTTCCCAAGACCTCCAGGTCAACGAGCAGTACTTC	CASSSQDLQVNEQYF
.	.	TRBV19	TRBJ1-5	TGTGCCAGTATGGGGGGGGGTAGCAATCAGCCCCAGCATTTT	CASMGGGSNQPQHF
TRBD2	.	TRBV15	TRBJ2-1	TGTGCCACCAGCCGCGGGGGAAAAGAGTCCTACAATGAGCAGTTCTTC	CATSRGGKESYNEQFF
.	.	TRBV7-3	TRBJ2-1	TGTGCCAGCAGCTTAGTTCAGGCAGACAATGAGCAGTTCTTC	CASSLVQADNEQFF
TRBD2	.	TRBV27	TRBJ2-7	TGTGCCAGCAGCCGTGGGGGGGGCTACGAGCAGTACTTC	CASSRGGGYEQYF
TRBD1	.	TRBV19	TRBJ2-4	TGTGCCAGTAGGGGACAGGCCGGAAACATTCAGTACTTC	CASRGQAGNIQYF
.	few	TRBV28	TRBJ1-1	TGTGCCAGCAACTACAGGAACACTGAAGCTTTCTTT	CASNYRNTEAFF
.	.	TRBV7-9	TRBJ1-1	TGTGCCAGCAGCCGCGGCGGGACATACACTGAAGCTTTCTTT	CASSRGGTYTEAFF
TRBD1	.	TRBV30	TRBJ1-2	TGTGCCTGGAGGGACAGGGTAAATTTGTATGGCTACACCTTC	CAWRDRVNLYGYTF
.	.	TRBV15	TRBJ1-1	TGTGCCACCAGGACTGGAGGCAGGGGTTTTCATGGGGACACTGAAGCTTTCTTT	CATRTGGRGFHGDTEAFF
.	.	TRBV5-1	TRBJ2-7	TGCGCCAGCAGCTTTGGTGGCGAGCAGTACTTC	CASSFGGEQYF
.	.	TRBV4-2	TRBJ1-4	TGTGCCAGCAGCCAAGAGAGGCAGAGGGATGAAAAACTGTTTTTT	CASSQERQRDEKLFF
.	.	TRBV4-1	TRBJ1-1	TGCGCCAGCAGCCAAGATACGGCCGGTCGCGGCCGGAACACTGAAGCTTTCTTT	CASSQDTAGRGRNTEAFF
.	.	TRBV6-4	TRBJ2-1	TGTGCCAGCAGTGACCTGCGGGGTGGCCACAATGAGCAGTTCTTC	CASSDLRGGHNEQFF
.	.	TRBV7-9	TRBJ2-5	TGTGCCAGCAGCAAGGGTTCCGGTGTGGAGACCCAGTACTTC	CASSKGSGVETQYF
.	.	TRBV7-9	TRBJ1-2	TGTGCCAGCAGCTTCTCCGTTGGGACCTATGGCTACACCTTC	CASSFSVGTYGYTF
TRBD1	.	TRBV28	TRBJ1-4	TGTGCCAGCAGTCCATCCCTGGGACAGGGGGGAGAAAAACTGTTTTTT	CASSPSLGQGGEKLFF
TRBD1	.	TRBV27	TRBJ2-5	TGTGCCAGCAGTAAAGGGACAGGGGGCAGGGAGACCCAGTACTTC	CASSKGTGGRETQYF
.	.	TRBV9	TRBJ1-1	TGTGCCAGCAGCGTAGCTACGGACGGCCGATTTGAAGCTTTCTTT	CASSVATDGRFEAFF
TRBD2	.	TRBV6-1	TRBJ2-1	TGTGCCAGCAGTACCCTAGCGGGAGGAGGCAATGAGCAGTTCTTC	CASSTLAGGGNEQFF
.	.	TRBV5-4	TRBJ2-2	TGTGCCAGCAGCTCTGGGTTCCGGTATGGGTCCACCGGGGAGCTGTTTTTT	CASSSGFRYGSTGELFF
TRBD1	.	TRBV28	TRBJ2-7	TGTGCCACCGGGACAGGAATCTACGAGCAGTACTTC	CATGTGIYEQYF
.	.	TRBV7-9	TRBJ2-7	TGTGCCATCCCCTTAGCCCAGGGCTCCCACGAGCAGTACTTC	CAIPLAQGSHEQYF
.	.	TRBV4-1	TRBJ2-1	TGCGCCAGCAGCCAAGAGTACGAGCGGACCTTTGACAATGAGCAGTTCTTC	CASSQEYERTFDNEQFF
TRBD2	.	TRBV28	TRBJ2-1	TGTGCCAGCAGTTCCGGGACTAGCGGGATTCGTGAGCAGTTCTTC	CASSSGTSGIREQFF
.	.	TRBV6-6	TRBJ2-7	TGTGCCAGTCTAAAACCTGAGGGTTCCTACGAGCAGTACTTC	CASLKPEGSYEQYF
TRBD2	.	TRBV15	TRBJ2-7	TGTGCCACCAGCAGAGCGGGAGGGCCTTACGAGCAGTACTTC	CATSRAGGPYEQYF
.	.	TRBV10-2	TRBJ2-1	TGCGCCAGCAGGGCCCTAGCAGGTGGAAGTGAGCAGTTCTTC	CASRALAGGSEQFF
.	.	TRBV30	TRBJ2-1	TGTGCCATGGTAGCTGGCTACAATGAGCAGTTCTTC	CAMVAGYNEQFF
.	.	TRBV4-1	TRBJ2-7	TGCGCCAGCAGCCAAACCGCTGACTTAGCGGAACCCTACGAGCAGTACTTC	CASSQTADLAEPYEQYF